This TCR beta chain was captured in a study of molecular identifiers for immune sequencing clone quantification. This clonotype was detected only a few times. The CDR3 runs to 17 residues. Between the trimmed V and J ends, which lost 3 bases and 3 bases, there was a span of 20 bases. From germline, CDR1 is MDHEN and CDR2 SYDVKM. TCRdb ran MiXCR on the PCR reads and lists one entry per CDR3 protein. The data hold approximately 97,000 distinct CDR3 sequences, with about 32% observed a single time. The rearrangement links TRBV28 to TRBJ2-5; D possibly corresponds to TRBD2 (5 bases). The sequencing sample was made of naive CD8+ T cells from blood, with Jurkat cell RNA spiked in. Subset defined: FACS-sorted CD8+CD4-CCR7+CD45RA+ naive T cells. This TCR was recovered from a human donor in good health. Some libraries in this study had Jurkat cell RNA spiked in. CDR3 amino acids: CASSFWRRSLSEETQYF. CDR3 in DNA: TGTGCCAGCAGTTTTTGGAGGAGGAGCCTGAGCGAAGAGACCCAGTACTTC. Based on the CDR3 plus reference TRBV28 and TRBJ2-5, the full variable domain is DVKVTQSSRYLVKRTGEKVFLECVQDMDHENMFWYRQDPGLGLRLIYFSYDVKMKEKGDIPEGYSVSREKKERFSLILESASTNQTSMYLCASSFWRRSLSEETQYFGPGTRLLVL.